The present TCR beta chain was sequenced within a study of cytomegalovirus exposure and HLA in healthy donors. The overall study: It was reported in a later analysis that the same platform had been used for the 120 validation repertoires as for the 550 to 700 first-cohort repertoires. Study outcomes and limitations: There were some public TCRs occurring in many donors, but most TCR sequences were rare. In vitro checks showed that a few CMV-associated chains really do target CMV antigens. It was 160 or so TCR beta chains that were listed as cytomegalovirus-associated.

TCRdb keeps only in-frame clones here, not all; method: immunoSEQ multiplex PCR. The sample records 130,000 to 150,000 clones, 85% to 90% being singletons. The CDR3 runs to 16 residues. This clone occurred once. Its target is unknown. V and J are TRBV21-1 and TRBJ1-1; the D call of TRBD1 is as the table states it, not checked on the DNA. TRBV21-1 is a known pseudogene. This receptor was taken from a woman younger than 35 in good health and CMV-seropositive. Sequencing was carried out using PBMCs. CDR3 residues: CASSTDRGQLNSEAFF. DNA of the CDR3: TGTGCCAGCAGCACTGACAGGGGCCAACTAAACTCTGAAGCTTTCTTT.